The rows below give T cell receptor beta chains drawn from one sample of a study of blood T cell repertoires in COVID-19. Sequenced by immunoSEQ multiplex PCR; TCRdb stores in-frame clones only, minus some. The sample includes 270,000 or so clones, around 81% of them seen just once. Source material: peripheral blood. These receptors came from a woman aged 55 to 70 with active or convalescent COVID-19. Each CDR3 is given with its conserved first and last residue. A D gene is named only where the DNA matches it firmly. The size entry is marked missing in some rows and otherwise reads once, few, many or a size class.

clone size: -; D gene: TRBD1; J gene: TRBJ1-2; V gene: TRBV3-1/TRBV3-2; CDR3 length: 16; CDR3 DNA: TGTGCCAGCAGCCAAGCTCAGGTCGGGACAGGGCATGGCTACACCTTC; CDR3 protein: CASSQAQVGTGHGYTF
clone size: -; D gene: TRBD1; J gene: TRBJ1-1; V gene: TRBV27; CDR3 length: 18; CDR3 DNA: TGTGCCAGCAGTTTGTTCTCCATTTCCGGGACAGGGAACACTGAAGCTTTCTTT; CDR3 protein: CASSLFSISGTGNTEAFF
clone size: few; D gene: -; J gene: TRBJ1-6; V gene: TRBV4-2; CDR3 length: 13; CDR3 DNA: TGTGCCAGCAGCCAAGATTGGAGTTCACCCCTCCACTTT; CDR3 protein: CASSQDWSSPLHF
clone size: once; D gene: -; J gene: TRBJ1-3; V gene: TRBV27; CDR3 length: 13; CDR3 DNA: TGTGCCAGCAGTTCGGGCTCTGGAAACACCATATATTTT; CDR3 protein: CASSSGSGNTIYF
clone size: -; D gene: -; J gene: TRBJ2-1; V gene: TRBV4-3; CDR3 length: 16; CDR3 DNA: TGCGCCAGCAGCCCATTCCATTGGCCCTCCTACAATGAGCAGTTCTTC; CDR3 protein: CASSPFHWPSYNEQFF
clone size: -; D gene: TRBD2; J gene: TRBJ2-5; V gene: TRBV7-7; CDR3 length: 15; CDR3 DNA: TGTGCTAGCAGCCCCTTGGGACTAGCGGGATGGACCCAGTACTTC; CDR3 protein: CASSPLGLAGWTQYF
clone size: -; D gene: -; J gene: TRBJ2-2; V gene: TRBV7-9; CDR3 length: 15; CDR3 DNA: TGTGCCAGCAGTATTGGCAGGGGAACCTCCGGGGAGCTGTTTTTT; CDR3 protein: CASSIGRGTSGELFF
clone size: -; D gene: TRBD2; J gene: TRBJ2-7; V gene: TRBV7-9; CDR3 length: 15; CDR3 DNA: TGTGCCAGCAGCCCAGGCGTAGCGGGGGTTGACGAGCAGTACTTC; CDR3 protein: CASSPGVAGVDEQYF
clone size: -; D gene: -; J gene: TRBJ2-5; V gene: TRBV3-1/TRBV3-2; CDR3 length: 13; CDR3 DNA: TGTGCCAGCAGCCAAGGGGCAAAAGAGACCCAGTACTTC; CDR3 protein: CASSQGAKETQYF
clone size: -; D gene: -; J gene: TRBJ1-1; V gene: TRBV2; CDR3 length: 14; CDR3 DNA: TGTGCCAGCAGGGCGTCGGGTGAGAACACTGAAGCTTTCTTT; CDR3 protein: CASRASGENTEAFF
clone size: -; D gene: TRBD2; J gene: TRBJ2-5; V gene: TRBV6-2/TRBV6-3; CDR3 length: 15; CDR3 DNA: TGTGCCAGCAGCCGGACTAGCGGGGGACAAGAGACCCAGTACTTC; CDR3 protein: CASSRTSGGQETQYF
clone size: -; D gene: -; J gene: TRBJ2-6; V gene: TRBV11-2; CDR3 length: 15; CDR3 DNA: TGTGCCAGCAGCCTTACTAGTGGTGGGGCCAACGTCCTGACTTTC; CDR3 protein: CASSLTSGGANVLTF
clone size: -; D gene: -; J gene: TRBJ2-1; V gene: TRBV27; CDR3 length: 16; CDR3 DNA: TGTGCCAGCAGTCTAAGACTCCCCCCTACTGTGTATGAGCAGTTCTTC; CDR3 protein: CASSLRLPPTVYEQFF
clone size: -; D gene: -; J gene: TRBJ1-6; V gene: TRBV21-1; CDR3 length: 15; CDR3 DNA: TGTGCCAGCAGAACGACAGGGACGATAAGTTCACCCCTCCACTTT; CDR3 protein: CASRTTGTISSPLHF
clone size: few; D gene: -; J gene: TRBJ2-2; V gene: TRBV14; CDR3 length: 15; CDR3 DNA: TGTGCCAGCAGCCGCTGGGGAGAAAACACCGGGGAGCTGTTTTTT; CDR3 protein: CASSRWGENTGELFF
clone size: -; D gene: -; J gene: TRBJ1-2; V gene: TRBV21-1; CDR3 length: 18; CDR3 DNA: TGTGCCAGCAGCAGATACCCCTCCCGGGGAGGAGTCCTCTATGGCTACACCTTC; CDR3 protein: CASSRYPSRGGVLYGYTF
clone size: once; D gene: -; J gene: TRBJ2-2; V gene: TRBV6-2/TRBV6-3; CDR3 length: 14; CDR3 DNA: TGTGCCAGCAGCCACCCACAGGCCACCGGGGAGCTGTTTTTT; CDR3 protein: CASSHPQATGELFF
clone size: once; D gene: TRBD2; J gene: TRBJ2-1; V gene: TRBV11-3; CDR3 length: 16; CDR3 DNA: TGTGCCAGCAGCCACGGACTAGCGGGAGCCTACAATGAGCAGTTCTTC; CDR3 protein: CASSHGLAGAYNEQFF
clone size: -; D gene: TRBD2; J gene: TRBJ2-1; V gene: TRBV5-1; CDR3 length: 15; CDR3 DNA: TGCGCCAGCAGCTGGACTAGCGGGGGGGCGCATGAGCAGTTCTTC; CDR3 protein: CASSWTSGGAHEQFF
clone size: -; D gene: -; J gene: TRBJ2-3; V gene: TRBV7-2; CDR3 length: 14; CDR3 DNA: TGTGCCAGCAGCCCCACTTCCTACACAGATACGCAGTATTTT; CDR3 protein: CASSPTSYTDTQYF
clone size: -; D gene: TRBD2; J gene: TRBJ2-5; V gene: TRBV6-5; CDR3 length: 14; CDR3 DNA: TGTGCCAGCAGTTGGACTAGCAGAGGGGAGACCCAGTACTTC; CDR3 protein: CASSWTSRGETQYF
clone size: -; D gene: -; J gene: TRBJ1-1; V gene: TRBV4-2; CDR3 length: 11; CDR3 DNA: TGTGCCAGCAGCTGGGACTCGGAAGCTTTCTTT; CDR3 protein: CASSWDSEAFF
clone size: once; D gene: TRBD1; J gene: TRBJ1-1; V gene: TRBV12-5; CDR3 length: 16; CDR3 DNA: TGTGCTAGTGGTTTGGCGACTCGGGACAGAGACACTGAAGCTTTCTTT; CDR3 protein: CASGLATRDRDTEAFF
clone size: -; D gene: -; J gene: TRBJ2-2; V gene: TRBV5-5; CDR3 length: 15; CDR3 DNA: TGTGCCAGCAGTTGGGAGGCCTCAATAGCCGGGGAGCTGTTTTTT; CDR3 protein: CASSWEASIAGELFF
clone size: once; D gene: TRBD2; J gene: TRBJ2-1; V gene: TRBV5-4; CDR3 length: 13; CDR3 DNA: TGTGCCAGCAGCTCGACTAGCGGGGATGAGCAGTTCTTC; CDR3 protein: CASSSTSGDEQFF
clone size: -; D gene: -; J gene: TRBJ1-2; V gene: TRBV5-4; CDR3 length: 14; CDR3 DNA: TGTGCCAGCAGCGCCGGTGGGGGGGCGGATGGCTACACCTTC; CDR3 protein: CASSAGGGADGYTF
clone size: -; D gene: TRBD1; J gene: TRBJ1-4; V gene: TRBV11-2; CDR3 length: 15; CDR3 DNA: TGTGCCAGCAGCTTAGCACAGGGGGCTAATGAAAAACTGTTTTTT; CDR3 protein: CASSLAQGANEKLFF
clone size: -; D gene: -; J gene: TRBJ1-1; V gene: TRBV7-6; CDR3 length: 15; CDR3 DNA: TGTGCCAGCAGCTTATACGGGACAATGAACACTGAAGCTTTCTTT; CDR3 protein: CASSLYGTMNTEAFF
clone size: -; D gene: -; J gene: TRBJ2-3; V gene: TRBV6-6; CDR3 length: 12; CDR3 DNA: TGTGCCAGCAGTTACGGGCTGGATACGCAGTATTTT; CDR3 protein: CASSYGLDTQYF
clone size: once; D gene: -; J gene: TRBJ1-2; V gene: TRBV7-9; CDR3 length: 15; CDR3 DNA: TGTGCCAGCAGCAATAGACAAACCGCTAACTATGGCTACACCTTC; CDR3 protein: CASSNRQTANYGYTF
clone size: -; D gene: -; J gene: TRBJ1-6; V gene: TRBV11-2; CDR3 length: 15; CDR3 DNA: TGTGCCAGCAGCTTGTCCGGGTCCTATAATTCACCCCTCCACTTT; CDR3 protein: CASSLSGSYNSPLHF
clone size: -; D gene: -; J gene: TRBJ1-1; V gene: TRBV30; CDR3 length: 12; CDR3 DNA: TGTGCCTGGAGCCTATCAAACACTGAAGCTTTCTTT; CDR3 protein: CAWSLSNTEAFF
clone size: -; D gene: TRBD2; J gene: TRBJ2-3; V gene: TRBV7-8; CDR3 length: 15; CDR3 DNA: TGTGCCAGCAGCTTAGAGTCTGCTAGCGGGGGGCAGGAGTATTTT; CDR3 protein: CASSLESASGGQEYF
clone size: many; D gene: -; J gene: TRBJ1-2; V gene: TRBV5-4; CDR3 length: 15; CDR3 DNA: TGTGCCAGCAGCGGGGGCCGGACTCATTATTATGGCTACACCTTC; CDR3 protein: CASSGGRTHYYGYTF
clone size: -; D gene: -; J gene: TRBJ2-2; V gene: TRBV18; CDR3 length: 13; CDR3 DNA: TGTGCCAGCTCACCACGGGAGGCCGGGGAGCTGTTTTTT; CDR3 protein: CASSPREAGELFF
clone size: -; D gene: -; J gene: TRBJ1-1; V gene: TRBV12-3/TRBV12-4; CDR3 length: 13; CDR3 DNA: TGTGCCAGCAGTGGGGCGAGGACAGCTGAAGCTTTCTTT; CDR3 protein: CASSGARTAEAFF
clone size: -; D gene: TRBD2; J gene: TRBJ2-1; V gene: TRBV9; CDR3 length: 15; CDR3 DNA: TGTGCCAGCAGCGTATTGGCGGGGGGAAACAATGAGCAGTTCTTC; CDR3 protein: CASSVLAGGNNEQFF
clone size: -; D gene: -; J gene: TRBJ2-5; V gene: TRBV7-3; CDR3 length: 16; CDR3 DNA: TGTGCCAGCAGCCTGTCCGGGACTCCCGTACAAGAGACCCAGTACTTC; CDR3 protein: CASSLSGTPVQETQYF
clone size: -; D gene: -; J gene: TRBJ2-7; V gene: TRBV7-9; CDR3 length: 14; CDR3 DNA: TGTGCCAGCAGTTACAGGTGGGGGGACTACGAGCAGTACTTC; CDR3 protein: CASSYRWGDYEQYF
clone size: -; D gene: -; J gene: TRBJ2-1; V gene: TRBV19; CDR3 length: 13; CDR3 DNA: TGTGCCAGTAGTATAACTGCCTACAATGAGCAGTTCTTC; CDR3 protein: CASSITAYNEQFF
clone size: -; D gene: TRBD1; J gene: TRBJ1-1; V gene: TRBV9; CDR3 length: 18; CDR3 DNA: TGTGCCAGCAGCGCCCCCCTAGGGGGACAGATAAGTCACACTGAAGCTTTCTTT; CDR3 protein: CASSAPLGGQISHTEAFF
clone size: -; D gene: TRBD1; J gene: TRBJ2-5; V gene: TRBV5-6; CDR3 length: 15; CDR3 DNA: TGTGCCAGCAGCCTATCCGGGACAGGGACCAGGACCCAGTACTTC; CDR3 protein: CASSLSGTGTRTQYF
clone size: -; D gene: TRBD1; J gene: TRBJ1-5; V gene: TRBV19; CDR3 length: 15; CDR3 DNA: TGTGCCAGTAGTTCCGGGACAGGGGTGGGACAGCCCCAGCATTTT; CDR3 protein: CASSSGTGVGQPQHF
clone size: -; D gene: -; J gene: TRBJ1-5; V gene: TRBV24-1; CDR3 length: 13; CDR3 DNA: TGTGCCACCAATTTAGGGGCGGGACAGCCCCAGCATTTT; CDR3 protein: CATNLGAGQPQHF
clone size: few; D gene: -; J gene: TRBJ1-5; V gene: TRBV28; CDR3 length: 12; CDR3 DNA: TGTGCCAGCAGTTTGTCCGGGGGTCGGGAGCATTTT; CDR3 protein: CASSLSGGREHF
clone size: -; D gene: -; J gene: TRBJ1-2; V gene: TRBV5-4; CDR3 length: 13; CDR3 DNA: TGTGCCAGCAGCTTGGATCAAGCCTATGGCTACACCTTC; CDR3 protein: CASSLDQAYGYTF
clone size: -; D gene: -; J gene: TRBJ2-3; V gene: TRBV4-1; CDR3 length: 14; CDR3 DNA: TGCGCCAGCAGCCAAGATCAAAGCACAGATACGCAGTATTTT; CDR3 protein: CASSQDQSTDTQYF
clone size: -; D gene: TRBD1; J gene: TRBJ1-5; V gene: TRBV6-6; CDR3 length: 15; CDR3 DNA: TGTGCCAGCATTCGGGACAGGGGACCTAATCAGCCCCAGCATTTT; CDR3 protein: CASIRDRGPNQPQHF
clone size: -; D gene: TRBD2; J gene: TRBJ2-3; V gene: TRBV19; CDR3 length: 16; CDR3 DNA: TGTGCCAGTAGTGGCCTAGCGGGGGGGATCGCAGATACGCAGTATTTT; CDR3 protein: CASSGLAGGIADTQYF
clone size: -; D gene: -; J gene: TRBJ1-1; V gene: TRBV5-4; CDR3 length: 15; CDR3 DNA: TGTGCCAGCAGCTCACCCGGACACGTCAACACTGAAGCTTTCTTT; CDR3 protein: CASSSPGHVNTEAFF
clone size: -; D gene: TRBD2; J gene: TRBJ2-1; V gene: TRBV7-8; CDR3 length: 17; CDR3 DNA: TGTGCCAGCAGCGGTACTAGCGGGGGGTTACCCTACAATGAGCAGTTCTTC; CDR3 protein: CASSGTSGGLPYNEQFF
clone size: -; D gene: -; J gene: TRBJ1-2; V gene: TRBV2; CDR3 length: 15; CDR3 DNA: TGTGCCAGCAGTGAGTCGGCGATGCGGGGCTATGGCTACACCTTC; CDR3 protein: CASSESAMRGYGYTF
clone size: -; D gene: -; J gene: TRBJ2-1; V gene: TRBV7-9; CDR3 length: 13; CDR3 DNA: TGTGCCAGCAGCTTAGGCCTAGGCAATGAGCAGTTCTTC; CDR3 protein: CASSLGLGNEQFF
clone size: -; D gene: -; J gene: TRBJ1-3; V gene: TRBV6-6; CDR3 length: 10; CDR3 DNA: TGTGCCAGTCCGAGGTCAGGGGCTCCCTTT; CDR3 protein: CASPRSGAPF
clone size: -; D gene: -; J gene: TRBJ1-1; V gene: TRBV7-2; CDR3 length: 14; CDR3 DNA: TGTGCCAGCAGCTTACGCCGGAGGAACACTGAAGCTTTCTTT; CDR3 protein: CASSLRRRNTEAFF
clone size: -; D gene: -; J gene: TRBJ2-2; V gene: TRBV11-2; CDR3 length: 14; CDR3 DNA: TGTGCCAGCAGCACCCGGACAGACACCGGGGAGCTGTTTTTT; CDR3 protein: CASSTRTDTGELFF